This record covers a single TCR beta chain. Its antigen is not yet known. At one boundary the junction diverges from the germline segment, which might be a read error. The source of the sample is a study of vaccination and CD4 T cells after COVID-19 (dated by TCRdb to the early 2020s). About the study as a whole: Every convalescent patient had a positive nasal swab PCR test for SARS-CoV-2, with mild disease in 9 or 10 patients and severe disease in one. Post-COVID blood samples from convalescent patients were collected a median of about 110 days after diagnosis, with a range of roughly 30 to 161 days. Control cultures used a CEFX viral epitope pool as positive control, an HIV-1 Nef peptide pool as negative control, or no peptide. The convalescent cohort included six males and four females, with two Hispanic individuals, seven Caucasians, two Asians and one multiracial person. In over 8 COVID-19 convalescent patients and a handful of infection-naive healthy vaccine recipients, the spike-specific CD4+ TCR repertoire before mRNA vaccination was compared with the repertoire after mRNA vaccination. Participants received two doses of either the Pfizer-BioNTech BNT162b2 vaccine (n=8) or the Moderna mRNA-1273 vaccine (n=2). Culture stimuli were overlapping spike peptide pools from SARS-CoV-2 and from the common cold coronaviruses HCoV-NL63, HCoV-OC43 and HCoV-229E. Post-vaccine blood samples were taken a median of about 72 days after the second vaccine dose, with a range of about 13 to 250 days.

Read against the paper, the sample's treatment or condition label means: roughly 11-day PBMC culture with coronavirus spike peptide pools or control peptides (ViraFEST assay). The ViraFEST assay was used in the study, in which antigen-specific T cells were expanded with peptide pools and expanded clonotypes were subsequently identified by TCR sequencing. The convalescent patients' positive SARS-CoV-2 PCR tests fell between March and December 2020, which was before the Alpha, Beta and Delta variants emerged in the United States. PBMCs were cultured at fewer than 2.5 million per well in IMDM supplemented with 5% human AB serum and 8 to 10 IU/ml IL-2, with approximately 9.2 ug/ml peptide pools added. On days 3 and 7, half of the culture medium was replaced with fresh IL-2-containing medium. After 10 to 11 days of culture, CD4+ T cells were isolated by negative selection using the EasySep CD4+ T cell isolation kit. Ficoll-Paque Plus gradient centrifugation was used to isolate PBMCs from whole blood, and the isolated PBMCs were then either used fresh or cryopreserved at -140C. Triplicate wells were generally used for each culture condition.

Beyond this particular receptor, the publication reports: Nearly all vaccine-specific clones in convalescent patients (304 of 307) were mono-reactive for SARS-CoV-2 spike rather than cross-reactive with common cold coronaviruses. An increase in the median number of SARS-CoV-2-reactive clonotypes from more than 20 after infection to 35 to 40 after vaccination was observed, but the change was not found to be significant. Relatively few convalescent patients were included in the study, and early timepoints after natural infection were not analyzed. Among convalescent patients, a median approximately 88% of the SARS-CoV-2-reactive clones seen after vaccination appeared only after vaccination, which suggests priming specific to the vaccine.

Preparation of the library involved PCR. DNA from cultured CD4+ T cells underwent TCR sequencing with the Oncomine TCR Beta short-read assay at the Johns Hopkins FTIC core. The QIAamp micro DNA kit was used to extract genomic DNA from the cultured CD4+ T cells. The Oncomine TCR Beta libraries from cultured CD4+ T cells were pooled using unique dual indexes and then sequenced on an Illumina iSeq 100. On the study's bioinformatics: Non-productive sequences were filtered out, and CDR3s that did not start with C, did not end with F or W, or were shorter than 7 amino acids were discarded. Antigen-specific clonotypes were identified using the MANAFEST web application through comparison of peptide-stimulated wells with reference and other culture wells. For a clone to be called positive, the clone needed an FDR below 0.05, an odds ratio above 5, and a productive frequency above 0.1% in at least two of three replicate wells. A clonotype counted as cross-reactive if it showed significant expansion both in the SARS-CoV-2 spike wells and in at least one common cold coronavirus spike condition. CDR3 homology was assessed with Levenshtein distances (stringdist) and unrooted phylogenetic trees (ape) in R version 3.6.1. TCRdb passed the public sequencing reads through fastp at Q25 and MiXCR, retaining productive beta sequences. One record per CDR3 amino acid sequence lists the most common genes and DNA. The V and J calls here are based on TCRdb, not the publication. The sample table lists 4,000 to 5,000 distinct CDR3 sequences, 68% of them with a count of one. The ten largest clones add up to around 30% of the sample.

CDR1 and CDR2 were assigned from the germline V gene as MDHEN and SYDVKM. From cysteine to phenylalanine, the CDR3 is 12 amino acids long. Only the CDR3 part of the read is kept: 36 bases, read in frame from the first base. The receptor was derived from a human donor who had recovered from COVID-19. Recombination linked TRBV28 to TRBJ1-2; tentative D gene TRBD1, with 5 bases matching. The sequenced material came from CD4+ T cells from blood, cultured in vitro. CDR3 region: CVSGSGAYGYTF. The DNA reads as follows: TGTGTCAGCGGTTCCGGGGCCTATGGCTACACCTTC.